A selection of T cell receptor beta chains follows, all from one sample in a study of shared clonotypes between healthy human individuals. Using immunoSEQ multiplex PCR, the repertoire was profiled, and TCRdb retains in-frame clones only, with some absent. The sample has 950,000 to 1,300,000 clones; roughly 70% are singletons. The sample consisted of memory CD4+ T cells sorted from blood. The receptors were sampled from a man aged 18 to 35 in good health. Both conserved end residues are part of each CDR3. Fields, in order: clone size, V gene, J gene, D gene, CDR3 protein, CDR3 DNA. A D gene is named only where the DNA matches it firmly. Part of the rows lack a size; the others show once, few, many or a class for expanded clones.

size: .; V: TRBV27; J: TRBJ1-1; D: .; CDR3: CASSSGRLNTEAFF; DNA: TGTGCCAGCAGTTCAGGACGGTTGAACACTGAAGCTTTCTTT
size: .; V: TRBV7-9; J: TRBJ2-3; D: .; CDR3: CASSLPGPAHDTQYF; DNA: TGTGCCAGCAGCCTCCCGGGCCCCGCGCACGATACGCAGTATTTT
size: many; V: TRBV4-2; J: TRBJ2-1; D: .; CDR3: CASSQVHGQAGDNEQFF; DNA: TGTGCCAGCAGCCAAGTGCACGGTCAAGCTGGAGACAATGAGCAGTTCTTC
size: .; V: TRBV2; J: TRBJ2-5; D: .; CDR3: CAGTMGETQYF; DNA: TGTGCCGGCACTATGGGCGAGACCCAGTACTTC
size: .; V: TRBV6-1; J: TRBJ1-1; D: .; CDR3: CASSGTMNTEAFF; DNA: TGTGCCAGCAGTGGAACAATGAACACTGAAGCTTTCTTT
size: .; V: TRBV2; J: TRBJ2-7; D: TRBD2; CDR3: CASSEAGRGGYEQYF; DNA: TGTGCCAGCAGTGAAGCCGGGCGGGGGGGCTACGAGCAGTACTTC
size: .; V: TRBV6-1; J: TRBJ2-1; D: TRBD1; CDR3: CASGEQGISYNEQFF; DNA: TGTGCCAGCGGGGAACAGGGGATTTCCTACAATGAGCAGTTCTTC
size: .; V: TRBV7-2; J: TRBJ1-1; D: .; CDR3: CASSAVASGTEAFF; DNA: TGTGCCAGCAGCGCGGTCGCCTCGGGCACTGAAGCTTTCTTT
size: .; V: TRBV10-3; J: TRBJ2-3; D: TRBD2; CDR3: CAISETLAGGGTDTQYF; DNA: TGTGCCATCAGTGAGACATTAGCGGGAGGGGGCACAGATACGCAGTATTTT
size: few; V: TRBV10-1; J: TRBJ2-1; D: .; CDR3: CASSESRGEQFF; DNA: TGCGCCAGCAGTGAGTCTAGGGGTGAGCAGTTCTTC